The sequence of this T cell receptor (beta chain) was determined in a study of OX40 agonist ivuxolimab in advanced cancers. Study overall: Cohort: 80% to 85% men, mean age approximately 60, aged roughly 20 to 79.

Trimming shortened V by 4 bases and J by 6 bases, and 6 bases separated the two germline ends. Per germline, CDR1 SGHDN and CDR2 FVKESK. CDR3 length: 12 residues. As to this clone: Antigen unknown.

Clones were read by immunoSEQ multiplex PCR, and TCRdb kept only the in-frame ones, dropping some. This table holds approximately 92,000 clones, approximately 95% found once. Study-wide results and limits: Clonal expansion from baseline to week 6 occurred in both CD4+ and CD8+ T cells. In CD8+ T cells, expanded clones were on average more numerous than in CD4+.

V and J are TRBV14 and TRBJ2-2, with no clear D. The sequence came from an adult with an advanced solid tumor such as melanoma, head and neck, liver or kidney cancer. Material: CD4+ or CD8+ T cells sorted from blood, obtained in a trial of the OX40 agonist ivuxolimab. CDR3 in DNA: TGTGCCAGCAGCCGGGTGGCCGGGGAGCTGTTTTTT. Its translation: CASSRVAGELFF.